The TCR beta chain under discussion was sequenced for a study of shared clonotypes between healthy human individuals. Here immunoSEQ multiplex PCR was the method, and the copy in TCRdb shows in-frame clones only, minus some. The profile covers roughly 2.5 million clones, with 90% to 95% appearing a single time and around 0.14% taken by the ten largest. Trimming took off 1 base at V and 3 bases at J, with 16 bases between the two ends. The CDR3 is 16 amino acids. Germline lookup yields CDR1 MGHRA and CDR2 YSYEKL. The sequence came from a young man in good health. Material for sequencing was naive CD4+ T cells sorted from blood. Subset described: CD45RA+ positively selected. The chain links TRBV4-1 to TRBJ2-7, with a possible D match to TRBD1 (7 bases). In DNA, the CDR3 is TGCGCCAGCAGCCAAGCAACCCAGGGGGGTAGCTACGAGCAGTACTTC. Translating it yields CASSQATQGGSYEQYF.